The 24 T cell receptor beta chains presented below share a single source sample, sequenced in a study of T cell responses to AZD1222 COVID-19 vaccine. The method was immunoSEQ multiplex PCR; TCRdb's version includes in-frame clones alone and lacks a portion of them. The sample has approximately 100,000 clones; 85% to 90% are singletons. This material consisted of peripheral blood, taken on day 0 of AZD1222 vaccination. All receptors derive from an adult in good health.

The V call is TRBV7-2, the J call TRBJ2-1, with 10 bases identical to TRBD2. After removal of 4 bases from V and 0 bases from J, the junction contained 9 bases not matched to a gene. Germline loops: CDR1 SGHTA, CDR2 FQGNSA. This CDR3 has 18 residues. The CDR3 protein is CASSSRGAGGGSYNEQFF. Here the CDR3 DNA reads TGTGCCAGCAGCTCAAGGGGAGCGGGAGGGGGCTCCTACAATGAGCAGTTCTTC.

This clone occurred once. This chain's CDR3 is CASSFPGTTGYEQYF. The CDR3 nucleotides are TGTGCCAGCAGCTTTCCGGGGACTACAGGGTACGAGCAGTACTTC. The chain combines TRBV7-9 with TRBJ2-7; D might be TRBD2 (7 bases). Trimming removed 3 bases from V and 4 bases from J, with 16 bases in between. The CDR3 has 15 amino acids. From germline, CDR1 is SEHNR and CDR2 FQNEAQ (reference sequence).

The genes are TRBV9 and TRBJ2-5; 13 bases line up with TRBD2. There are 15 residues in the CDR3. J was trimmed by 5 bases and V by 0 bases; bases with no gene match: 1. From germline, CDR1 is SGDLS and CDR2 YYNGEE. The CDR3 sequence is CASSVGLAGGETQYF. The CDR3 DNA sequence: TGTGCCAGCAGCGTAGGACTAGCGGGAGGTGAGACCCAGTACTTC.

The chain links TRBV2 to TRBJ2-1, with D possibly matching TRBD2 (6 bases). V gave up 0 bases and J gave up 11 bases, with 23 bases separating them. Germline assignment: CDR1 SNHLY and CDR2 FYNNEI. This CDR3 has 17 amino acids. As DNA, the CDR3 is TGTGCCAGCAGTGAAGCTAGTGGCACCCCGGGGGACGATAAGCAGTTCTTC. Its translation: CASSEASGTPGDDKQFF.

The rearrangement joins TRBV4-1 to TRBJ1-5; the match to TRBD1 covers 7 bases. V was clipped by 1 base and J by 0 bases; unmatched bases: 12. Germline V lookup: CDR1 MGHRA, CDR2 YSYEKL. This CDR3 is 19 amino acids long. CDR3 region: CASSQGRGQTNYSNQPQHF. In DNA form, the CDR3 reads TGCGCCAGCAGCCAAGGGAGGGGACAGACCAATTATAGCAATCAGCCCCAGCATTTT.

This chain uses TRBV6-8 with TRBJ1-5; 8 bases line up with TRBD1. Germline V gene sequence: CDR1 MNHGY, CDR2 SAAAGT. CDR3 length: 12 residues. V trimming: 7 bases; J trimming: 11 bases; junction bases outside the gene matches: 7. The CDR3 reads CASTWDRRAQHF. The DNA of the CDR3 is TGTGCCAGCACCTGGGACAGGCGGGCCCAGCATTTT.

This chain links TRBV5-6 with TRBJ2-7; D is undetermined. V was trimmed by 0 bases and J by 6 bases, leaving 22 bases between them. From germline, CDR1 is SGHDT and CDR2 YYEEEE. The CDR3 runs 17 residues. The CDR3, as DNA: TGTGCCAGCAGCTTGGCCTTAAGGACCGCTCCCCTTTTCGAGCAGTACTTC. Its translation: CASSLALRTAPLFEQYF.

The chain links TRBV5-5 to TRBJ2-6; D is unresolved. Deletions cut 2 bases from V and 9 bases from J, with 6 bases between. The CDR3 consists of 12 residues. From germline, CDR1 is SGHKS and CDR2 YYEKEE (reference sequence). CDR3 protein: CASSLSSNVLTF. CDR3 DNA sequence: TGTGCCAGCAGCTTAAGCAGCAACGTCCTGACTTTC.

V is TRBV2 and J is TRBJ1-6; D remains unclear. Trimming left V 6 bases short and J 3 bases short, with 15 bases between. Germline-derived CDR1 and CDR2 are SNHLY and FYNNEI. The CDR3 length is 16 residues. The CDR3 bases are TGTGCCAGCAGCCACCCAGCGGGGAGCTATAATTCACCCCTCCACTTT. It specifies CASSHPAGSYNSPLHF.

The rearrangement uses TRBV11-2 and TRBJ1-1, with no clear D. Looked up from germline, CDR1 is SGHAT and CDR2 is FQNNGV. The V gene lost 5 bases and the J gene lost 4 bases, with 14 bases spanning the gap. The CDR3 is 14 residues long. The CDR3 spells CASSPGPFRTEAFF. The CDR3 nucleotides are TGTGCCAGCAGCCCCGGACCGTTCCGCACTGAAGCTTTCTTT.

V gene TRBV7-9 combines with J gene TRBJ1-1, with TRBD1 identical over 8 bases. The V and J ends lost 4 bases and 3 bases, in that order; junction bases with no gene match: 4. CDR3 length equals 14 residues. Germline V CDR1 and CDR2: SEHNR, FQNEAQ (reference sequence). The CDR3 region has the DNA TGTGCCAGCAGCTCGCAGGGGGCTGACACTGAAGCTTTCTTT. It translates to CASSSQGADTEAFF.

V gene TRBV6-4 combines with J gene TRBJ2-2; D is undetermined. The CDR3 has 12 amino acids. V was shortened by 3 bases and J by 2 bases, with 1 base between the two germline ends. Germline CDR1 is MRHNA and CDR2 is SNTAGT. The CDR3 here is CASSENTGELFF. CDR3 coding DNA: TGTGCCAGCAGTGAAAACACCGGGGAGCTGTTTTTT.

V is TRBV28 and J is TRBJ2-1, with TRBD2 as a possible D gene (6 bases). V gave up 2 bases and J gave up 4 bases, with 12 bases separating them. This CDR3 is 15 amino acids long. CDR1 MDHEN and CDR2 SYDVKM come from the germline V gene. CDR3 residues: CASSLLATLYNEQFF. The CDR3 region has the DNA TGTGCCAGCAGTTTACTAGCGACCTTATACAATGAGCAGTTCTTC.

The rearrangement uses TRBV7-8 and TRBJ2-3; D may match TRBD1 or TRBD2 (5 bases each). Germline CDR1 reads SGHVS; CDR2 reads FQNEAQ. This CDR3 has 17 amino acids. The V gene lost 0 bases and the J gene lost 1 base, with 14 bases spanning the gap. The CDR3, as DNA: TGTGCCAGCAGCTTAGCCGTGGGGGTTTTGGGCACAGATACGCAGTATTTT. Amino acid sequence: CASSLAVGVLGTDTQYF.

The chain uses TRBV2 and TRBJ2-1, with D possibly being TRBD1 (6 bases). This CDR3 is built from 15 residues. Germline V gene data show CDR1 as SNHLY and CDR2 as FYNNEI. Trimming took 8 bases from V and 8 from J, leaving 22 bases between them. The CDR3 region is CASRPGLGGGDEQFF. The CDR3 bases are TGTGCCAGCCGCCCCGGCCTAGGGGGTGGGGATGAGCAGTTCTTC.

CDR3 residues: CASSQGPTSGNTIYF. CDR3 DNA: TGTGCCAGCAGCCAAGGCCCCACCTCTGGAAACACCATATATTTT. This rearrangement joins TRBV3-1 (or the pseudogene TRBV3-2) to TRBJ1-3, with D unresolved. The V end was cut by 1 base, the J end by 0 bases, with 7 bases between. CDR1 and CDR2 (germline): LGHDT, YNNKEL (reference sequence). CDR3 length equals 15 residues.

This sequence joins TRBV11-2 and TRBJ1-1, with 9 bases identical to TRBD1. With 2 bases clipped from V and 3 bases from J, the junction kept 7 bases outside the gene matches. This CDR3 is built from 16 residues. Germline V gene sequence: CDR1 SGHAT, CDR2 FQNNGV. The DNA for the CDR3 is TGTGCCAGCAGCTTACAGTTGGGACAGGGAGACACTGAAGCTTTCTTT. As protein: CASSLQLGQGDTEAFF.

The J gene is TRBJ2-5, the V gene TRBV25-1; 7 positions match TRBD1. V lost 10 bases to trimming and J lost 0 bases; unmatched junction nucleotides: 5. In germline, CDR1 is MGHDK, CDR2 SYGVNS. CDR3 size: 13 residues. CDR3 protein: CAIGTENQETQYF. DNA of the CDR3: TGTGCCATCGGGACAGAGAACCAAGAGACCCAGTACTTC.

The V gene is TRBV19, the J gene TRBJ2-2; D perhaps matches TRBD2 (5 bases). This CDR3 is built from 15 residues. Germline V gene lookup returns CDR1 LNHDA and CDR2 SQIVND (reference sequence). Trimming stripped 5 bases from V and 6 bases from J, with 16 bases between. The CDR3: CASSSRADRAGELFF. The CDR3 region has the DNA TGTGCCAGTAGTTCGCGGGCTGATCGGGCCGGGGAGCTGTTTTTT.

This chain uses TRBV7-3 with TRBJ1-5; D not resolved. CDR3 length equals 11 residues. Trimming took 1 base from V and 6 from J, leaving 1 base between them. CDR1 and CDR2 (germline): SGHTA, FQGTGA. The CDR3 protein is CASSLSQPQHF. For the CDR3, the DNA is TGTGCCAGCAGCTTAAGTCAGCCCCAGCATTTT.

The chain employs TRBV6-4 and TRBJ1-1, with D unclear. With 2 bases removed from V and 1 base from J, the gap between germline ends came to 5 bases. Germline CDR1 is MRHNA and CDR2 is SNTAGT. The CDR3 has 13 amino acids. In DNA, the CDR3 is TGTGCCAGCAGTGACCAGAAGAACACTGAAGCTTTCTTT. It encodes CASSDQKNTEAFF.

The gene calls are TRBV23-1 and TRBJ2-1; a possible D gene is TRBD2 (6 bases). TRBV23-1 is an ORF; its function is uncertain. CDR3 length equals 16 residues. Trimming stripped 3 bases from V and 7 bases from J, with 19 bases between. In DNA, the CDR3 is TGCGCCAGCAGTCATAGGGGTCTAGAGGAGGGGAATGAGCAGTTCTTC. Translated: CASSHRGLEEGNEQFF.

The V call is TRBV19, the J call TRBJ2-3; 9 nucleotides line up with TRBD2. Germline trimming cut 7 bases from V and 5 bases from J; bases unmatched to any gene: 13. The CDR3 totals 16 residues. Germline lookup yields CDR1 LNHDA and CDR2 SQIVND (reference sequence). DNA for the CDR3: TGTGCCAGTAATTACCAGGCGGGAGGGCCGGGAGATACGCAGTATTTT. As protein: CASNYQAGGPGDTQYF. Together with reference TRBV19 and TRBJ2-3, the CDR3 gives the full variable domain: DGGITQSPKYLFRKEGQNVTLSCEQNLNHDAMYWYRQDPGQGLRLIYYSQIVNDFQKGDIAEGYSVSREKKESFPLTVTSAQKNPTAFYLCASNYQAGGPGDTQYFGPGTRLTVL.

The rearrangement joins TRBV9 to TRBJ2-1; TRBD2 matches at 9 bases. V lost 6 bases to trimming and J lost 4 bases; unmatched junction nucleotides: 11. The CDR3 is made up of 16 amino acids. The germline V gene has CDR1 SGDLS and CDR2 YYNGEE. CDR3 sequence: CASTFSSGRRYNEQFF. CDR3 nucleotide sequence: TGTGCCAGCACCTTTTCCAGCGGGAGGCGGTACAATGAGCAGTTCTTC.